The following is a T cell receptor beta chain sequence with its context. The sample belongs to a study of cytomegalovirus exposure and HLA in healthy donors. The PCR used 60 Vbeta and 13 Jbeta primers. Clones were sequenced by immunoSEQ multiplex PCR, and TCRdb holds only the in-frame ones, with some missing. Its clone listing holds more than 100,000 clones. CDR3 length: 16 residues. The V segment lost 0 bases and the J segment 4 bases; nucleotides outside the gene matches: 5. From germline, CDR1 is MNHNS and CDR2 SASEGT. The chain links TRBV6-1 to TRBJ1-4; TRBD1 agrees at 7 bases. Sequenced input: PBMCs. This receptor was taken from a woman aged 40 to 50 in good health and CMV-seronegative. In DNA form, the CDR3 reads TGTGCCAGCAGTGAAGCGTTAGGGGGCCATAATGAAAAACTGTTTTTT. Protein sequence: CASSEALGGHNEKLFF.